Here is one T cell receptor beta chain with its context. These data belong to a study of regulatory T cells in long-lasting Graves disease. The CDR3 extends over 13 amino acids. Deletions cut 4 bases from V and 5 bases from J, with 11 bases between. The V gene's germline CDR1 is MNHNS and CDR2 SASEGT. Libraries of TCR beta came from iRepertoire HTBI primers plus Arm-PCR of CDR3 regions. Authors' methods: Samples revealed roughly 60 TRBV and 14 TRBJ segments. From the multiplex PCR reads, TCRdb called clonotypes with MiXCR, one entry per CDR3 protein. TCRdb, not the authors, supplied the V and J calls. The sample shows about 660,000 distinct CDR3 sequences, around 30% of them seen only once. Documented time point: persistent/refractory GD, antithyroid drugs over 5 years with positive TRAb. Making the TCR library involved RNA that had been extracted from PBMCs.

This clonotype was sampled from a female donor with Graves disease. Source: peripheral blood mononuclear cells (PBMCs), taken when the disease was refractory, from a patient treated with antithyroid drugs. The chain uses TRBV6-1 and TRBJ1-2; D is perhaps TRBD1 (6 bases). The chain's CDR3 is CASSGGARYGYTF. As DNA, the CDR3 is TGTGCCAGCAGTGGGGGGGCGAGGTATGGCTACACCTTC.